The 2 T cell receptor beta chains below were found in one sample sequenced in a study of cytomegalovirus exposure and HLA in healthy donors. Profiling relied on immunoSEQ multiplex PCR, and the TCRdb table lists in-frame clones only, not all of them. The repertoire holds 100,000 to 150,000 clones, with about nine tenths as singletons. Sample: PBMCs. The source of these receptors is a woman aged 18-35 years in good health and CMV-seronegative.

The chain uses TRBV7-6 and TRBJ2-6; TRBD1 is a possible D gene (5 bases). CDR3 length: 15 amino acids. V was pared by 2 bases and J by 3 bases, with 8 bases between. In germline, CDR1 is SGHVS, CDR2 FNYEAQ. The DNA of the CDR3 is TGTGCCAGCAGCTTACAGGGTGATGGGGCCAACGTCCTGACTTTC. This gives the protein CASSLQGDGANVLTF.

The chain carries TRBV5-1 and TRBJ1-2; D might be TRBD1 (5 bases). The CDR3 has 14 residues. Germline CDR1 SGHRS, CDR2 YFSETQ. V was pared by 4 bases and J by 5 bases, with 15 bases between. CDR3: CASSGLGGIYGYTF. The CDR3 DNA is TGCGCCAGCAGCGGCCTGGGGGGAATTTATGGCTACACCTTC.